This T cell receptor beta chain came from a study of technical replicates of blood from a few donors. Produced via immunoSEQ multiplex PCR; TCRdb's table is partial and in-frame only. The sample records about 68,000 clones, approximately 97% being singletons. Germline V gene sequence: CDR1 MNHEY, CDR2 SMNVEV (reference sequence). The J segment lost 7 bases and the V segment lost 7 bases, leaving 14 bases of the junction unmatched. This CDR3 contains 16 residues. Sequenced sample: T cells isolated from PBMCs. The TCR sequence derives from a human donor in good health. The chain combines TRBV27 with TRBJ2-1; 9 nucleotides line up with TRBD2. The CDR3 is CASNPLAGVSSNEQFF. The CDR3 nucleotides are TGTGCCAGCAACCCTTTAGCGGGAGTTTCTAGTAATGAGCAGTTCTTC.